This entry describes one T cell receptor beta chain. Its antigen remains unknown. The primer mix had 60 Vbeta and 13 Jbeta primers. Using immunoSEQ multiplex PCR, the repertoire was profiled, and TCRdb retains in-frame clones only, with some absent. The sample table sets out some 21,000 clones. The source of the sample is a study of cytomegalovirus exposure and HLA in healthy donors. In the study overall: Unique TCR beta sequences numbering 120 million or so came from approximately 180 million T cells in an earlier analysis. About 85 million unique TCR sequences came from HLA-typed donors in an early release.

Between the trimmed V and J ends, which lost 4 bases and 4 bases, there was a span of 29 bases. The CDR3 is made up of 19 amino acids. Germline V gene data show CDR1 as LNHDA and CDR2 as SQIVND (reference sequence). Study-wide points: TCR beta V segments were, for the most part, productive about 87% or about 30% of the time in an earlier analysis.

This sequence was found in a man between 60 and 70 years old in good health and CMV-seropositive. The chain has TRBV19 and TRBJ2-7, with D perhaps matching TRBD1 (6 bases). Sequencing input: PBMCs. In nucleotides, the CDR3 is TGTGCCAGTAGTAATAATAGGGGGACGACAGACACGGGATATTACGAGCAGTACTTC. Amino acids: CASSNNRGTTDTGYYEQYF.